Sequencing of this T cell receptor (beta chain) was carried out in a study of OX40 agonist ivuxolimab in advanced cancers. This table comes from immunoSEQ multiplex PCR, and its TCRdb copy is limited to in-frame clones, with some not included. The data show just over 95,000 clones, roughly 89% seen once. The CDR3 sequence is 14 residues long. From germline, CDR1 is ENHRY and CDR2 SYGVKD. Deletions cut 3 bases from V and 5 bases from J, with 13 bases between. Of note for this clone: Its antigen is as yet unknown.

General study points: Specificity for antigen went undetermined in the expanded peripheral T cells. The study observed clonal expansion of CD4+ and CD8+ blood T cells by week 6 at 0.1 to 3.0 mg/kg.

The sequencing used CD4+ or CD8+ T cells sorted from blood, collected in a trial of the OX40 agonist ivuxolimab. The TCR originated in an adult with an advanced solid tumor such as melanoma, head and neck, liver or kidney cancer. V gene TRBV10-3 combines with J gene TRBJ2-5, with D possibly being TRBD1 (7 bases). This CDR3 reads CAISDSGGLETQYF. DNA of the CDR3: TGTGCCATCAGTGATTCAGGGGGGTTGGAGACCCAGTACTTC.